These T cell receptor beta chains were read from a single sample in a study of T cells after yellow fever vaccination. TCRdb re-derived calls from the 5' RACE reads in MiXCR, one entry per CDR3 protein. The table shows under 500,000 distinct CDR3 sequences, with roughly 20% occurring only once. The starting material was PBMCs, obtained before the yellow fever booster vaccination. Every receptor here comes from a man aged 18 to 35 who received the YFV17D yellow fever vaccine. Both conserved end residues are part of each CDR3. The D gene is left open where the match is weak. A row's size may be missing; if present it is once, few, many or a size class.

V: TRBV12-3/TRBV12-4
J: TRBJ1-2
D: .
size: .
CDR3: CASSFGGYYGYTF
DNA: TGTGCCAGCAGTTTTGGGGGTTATTATGGCTACACCTTC

V: TRBV12-3/TRBV12-4
J: TRBJ1-4
D: .
size: .
CDR3: CASSLEGRPRFF
DNA: TGTGCCAGCAGTTTAGAAGGCCGGCCCCGCTTTTTT

V: TRBV4-1
J: TRBJ1-5
D: .
size: many
CDR3: CASRERDVSNQPQHF
DNA: TGCGCCAGCAGGGAGAGGGACGTTAGCAATCAGCCCCAGCATTTT

V: TRBV13
J: TRBJ2-5
D: .
size: few
CDR3: CASSSRHKAETQYF
DNA: TGTGCCAGCAGCTCGCGGCATAAGGCTGAGACCCAGTACTTC

V: TRBV4-3
J: TRBJ1-6
D: TRBD1
size: many
CDR3: CASSLGGDSPLHF
DNA: TGCGCCAGCAGCCTAGGGGGCGATTCACCCCTCCACTTT

V: TRBV5-1
J: TRBJ1-6
D: .
size: .
CDR3: CASRGTVDSPLHF
DNA: TGCGCCAGCAGGGGAACGGTAGATTCACCCCTCCACTTT

V: TRBV7-9
J: TRBJ1-6
D: .
size: .
CDR3: CASSFMSGPLSPLHF
DNA: TGTGCCAGCAGCTTCATGTCAGGGCCGCTTTCACCCCTCCACTTT

V: TRBV10-3
J: TRBJ1-2
D: .
size: .
CDR3: CAIRGDITNYGYTF
DNA: TGTGCCATCAGGGGGGACATTACTAACTATGGCTACACCTTC

V: TRBV6-5
J: TRBJ2-2
D: .
size: .
CDR3: CASSPGGAGELFF
DNA: TGTGCCAGCAGCCCTGGGGGCGCCGGGGAGCTGTTTTTT

V: TRBV5-1
J: TRBJ1-2
D: .
size: .
CDR3: CASSSDRLGYTF
DNA: TGCGCCAGCAGCTCCGACAGGCTTGGCTACACCTTC

V: TRBV27
J: TRBJ1-1
D: .
size: few
CDR3: CASSRRPGNTEAFF
DNA: TGTGCCAGCAGCCGGAGGCCGGGGAACACTGAAGCTTTCTTT

V: TRBV24-1
J: TRBJ2-2
D: TRBD2
size: .
CDR3: CATSSLLAGGSYGTGELFF
DNA: TGTGCCACCAGCAGTCTACTAGCGGGGGGATCGTATGGCACCGGGGAGCTGTTTTTT

V: TRBV5-6
J: TRBJ1-3
D: .
size: few
CDR3: CASSLFGGSGNTIYF
DNA: TGTGCCAGCAGCTTGTTTGGAGGGTCAGGAAACACCATATATTTT

V: TRBV30
J: TRBJ1-2
D: .
size: once
CDR3: CAWIRGGEYGYTF
DNA: TGTGCCTGGATTCGGGGAGGGGAATATGGCTACACCTTC

V: TRBV3-1
J: TRBJ2-3
D: .
size: many
CDR3: CASSPSGADTQYF
DNA: TGTGCCAGCAGCCCCTCAGGGGCAGATACGCAGTATTTT

V: TRBV6-5
J: TRBJ2-1
D: TRBD2
size: .
CDR3: CASSYPASGGNEQFF
DNA: TGTGCCAGCAGTTACCCGGCTAGCGGGGGGAATGAGCAGTTCTTC